These 26 T cell receptor beta chains originate from one sample sequenced in a study of a mutant IDH1 vaccine in newly diagnosed glioma. Described time point: week 47, end of study. The investigators gave 300 ug of mutant IDH1 20-mer peptide in each vaccine dose, together with topical imiquimod. The repertoire was sequenced with immunoSEQ multiplex PCR; TCRdb's copy has only in-frame clones and lacks some. This sample has about 52,000 clones, with 76% found just once. These receptors have no identified antigens. The material sequenced was PBMCs, taken from a glioma patient whose treatment included an IDH1 peptide vaccine. These receptors were taken from a woman aged 40-49 years with glioma. Some clones in this sample may be carry-over from other donors' samples.

This chain links TRBV18 with TRBJ1-5; D is perhaps TRBD1 (5 bases). The CDR3 is made up of 15 amino acids. Trimming took off 4 bases at V and 6 bases at J, with 16 bases between the two ends. Germline values: CDR1 KGHSH, CDR2 LQKENI. CDR3 nucleotides: TGTGCCAGCTCACTAACAGGAAGAGGGATTCAGCCCCAGCATTTT. Amino acids: CASSLTGRGIQPQHF.

The V call is TRBV7-9, the J call TRBJ1-1; D is unresolved. There are 11 residues in the CDR3. Trimming pared 9 bases from V and 1 base from J, leaving 6 bases between. In germline, CDR1 is SEHNR, CDR2 FQNEAQ (reference sequence). CDR3 sequence reads: CASLTNTEAFF. CDR3 DNA: TGTGCCAGTCTAACGAACACTGAAGCTTTCTTT.

This clone came up once. The chain is built from TRBV5-5 and TRBJ2-7, with 8 positions matching TRBD2. The junction had 7 bases not matched to a gene; V was cut back by 4 bases and J by 4 bases. CDR1 and CDR2 from the germline V gene are SGHKS and YYEKEE (reference sequence). The CDR3 is made up of 14 amino acids. The CDR3: CASSPGGAGYEQYF. CDR3 DNA: TGTGCCAGCAGCCCCGGGGGGGCCGGTTACGAGCAGTACTTC. Full variable domain (outside the CDR3, taken from reference TRBV5-5 and TRBJ2-7): DAGVTQSPTHLIKTRGQQVTLRCSPISGHKSVSWYQQVLGQGPQFIFQYYEKEERGRGNFPDRFSARQFPNYSSELNVNALLLGDSALYLCASSPGGAGYEQYFGPGTRLTVT.

Regarding this clone: Here the CDR3 omits its conserved ending phenylalanine or tryptophan, so a read error is the likely source. The rearrangement uses TRBV7-2 and TRBJ1-1; no clear D gene. In germline, CDR1 is SGHTA, CDR2 FQGNSA. V dropped 6 bases and J dropped 5 bases, with 19 bases sitting between them. CDR3 length: 15 amino acids. CDR3 in amino acids: CASRVDRVLWTEAFL. The CDR3, as DNA: TGTGCCAGCAGGGTAGACCGGGTCCTGTGGACTGAAGCTTTCCTT.

This clone has a single count. The chain recombines TRBV4-3 with TRBJ1-6; 9 positions match TRBD1. The V and J ends lost 0 bases and 7 bases, in that order; junction bases with no gene match: 4. Germline V CDR1 and CDR2: LGHNA, YSLEER. The CDR3 is made up of 16 amino acids. The CDR3 reads CASSQDGGTGNSPLHF. CDR3 nucleotide sequence: TGCGCCAGCAGCCAAGACGGGGGGACAGGGAATTCACCCCTCCACTTT.

The chain combines TRBV7-6 with TRBJ2-7; TRBD1 is a possible D gene (6 bases). The V and J ends lost 0 bases and 5 bases respectively, with 20 bases between them. CDR1 and CDR2 (germline): SGHVS, FNYEAQ. The CDR3 spans 17 residues. The CDR3 loop reads CASSLAREGHLRNEQYF. In DNA form, the CDR3 reads TGTGCCAGCAGCTTAGCGAGAGAGGGACACCTTCGGAACGAGCAGTACTTC.

The V and J genes are TRBV7-2 and TRBJ2-1; D possibly matches TRBD1 or TRBD2 (7 bases each). This CDR3 is built from 15 residues. Germline V gene lookup returns CDR1 SGHTA and CDR2 FQGNSA. Trimming shortened V by 11 bases and J by 4 bases, and 21 bases separated the two germline ends. The CDR3 here is CALRVVQGGYNEQFF. In nucleotides, the CDR3 is TGTGCCCTCAGGGTTGTCCAGGGGGGGTACAATGAGCAGTTCTTC. Complete variable domain (other parts from reference TRBV7-2 and TRBJ2-1): GAGVSQSPSNKVTEKGKDVELRCDPISGHTALYWYRQSLGQGLEFLIYFQGNSAPDKSGLPSDRFSAERTGGSVSTLTIQRTQQEDSAVYLCALRVVQGGYNEQFFGPGTRLTVL.

This rearrangement joins TRBV5-1 to TRBJ2-5; 8 nucleotides align to TRBD2. Trimming cost V 4 bases and J 1 base; bases outside gene matches: 3. The CDR3 runs 14 residues. Germline-derived CDR1 and CDR2 are SGHRS and YFSETQ. The CDR3, as DNA: TGCGCCAGCAGCACGGGACTAGTCCAAGAGACCCAGTACTTC. This sequence encodes CASSTGLVQETQYF.

V is TRBV6-5 and J is TRBJ1-1; D is unresolved. The V and J ends lost 0 bases and 5 bases respectively, with 7 bases between them. The germline CDR1 and CDR2 sequences are MNHEY and SVGAGI. The CDR3 is 13 amino acids. CDR3 DNA: TGTGCCAGCAGTTACTCGGCGAGGACTGAAGCTTTCTTT. Translated, it gives CASSYSARTEAFF.

This clone is a singleton in its sample. This chain connects TRBV10-3 to TRBJ2-3; TRBD1 matches at 8 bases. CDR3 length equals 13 residues. The V segment lost 10 bases and the J segment 1 base; nucleotides outside the gene matches: 4. CDR1 and CDR2 from the germline V gene are ENHRY and SYGVKD. The CDR3 reads CATIQGGTDTQYF. The CDR3 region has the DNA TGTGCCACCATACAGGGGGGCACAGATACGCAGTATTTT.

This clone was seen more than once but under ten times. The V and J genes are TRBV15 and TRBJ1-4, with 8 bases that match TRBD1. This CDR3 has 15 residues. Germline V CDR1 and CDR2: LNHNV, YYDKDF (reference sequence). Trimming at V came to 6 bases and at J to 7 bases, leaving 10 bases not matched to a gene. The CDR3 DNA reads as TGTGCCACCAGGGACAGGGCTAACATGTTTGAAAAACTGTTTTTT. Translating gives CATRDRANMFEKLFF.

This clone has only one observation. This rearrangement joins TRBV5-4 to TRBJ1-2, with D hard to call. CDR1 and CDR2 (germline): SGHNT, YYREEE (reference sequence). Trimming pared 4 bases from V and 2 bases from J, leaving 12 bases between. The CDR3 extends over 14 amino acids. The CDR3 nucleotides are TGTGCCAGCAGCCCGCCCACAAAGAACTATGGCTACACCTTC. This gives the protein CASSPPTKNYGYTF.

The chain couples TRBV12-5 to TRBJ1-4; 8 nucleotides match TRBD1. V shed 7 bases and J 4 bases; nucleotides not matched to a gene: 2. The CDR3 consists of 13 residues. From germline, CDR1 is LGHNT and CDR2 FRNRAP. CDR3 in DNA: TGTGCTAGTGCAGGGGGCAGTAATGAAAAACTGTTTTTT. Translated, it gives CASAGGSNEKLFF.

This clone was detected only once. The J gene is TRBJ2-3, the V gene TRBV6-6; 9 bases line up with TRBD1. Trimming at V came to 2 bases and at J to 1 base, leaving 4 bases not matched to a gene. This CDR3 is 16 amino acids long. Germline values: CDR1 MNHNY, CDR2 SVGAGI (reference sequence). The CDR3, as DNA: TGTGCCAGCAGTTACCGGGGACAGGGAGGCACAGATACGCAGTATTTT. This translates into CASSYRGQGGTDTQYF.

This clone was counted between two and nine times. The chain is built from TRBV5-1 and TRBJ2-3; D possibly corresponds to TRBD1 (6 bases). Trimming removed 3 bases from V and 3 bases from J, with 11 bases in between. From germline, CDR1 is SGHRS and CDR2 YFSETQ. This CDR3 spans 14 amino acids. The CDR3 loop is CASSSGQPTDTQYF. The CDR3 DNA reads as TGCGCCAGCAGCTCAGGACAGCCGACAGATACGCAGTATTTT.

This clone occurred once. This chain connects TRBV25-1 to TRBJ1-1; D may be TRBD1 (6 bases). The CDR3 contains 15 residues. V was shortened by 1 base and J by 1 base, with 10 bases between the two germline ends. Germline V gene data show CDR1 as MGHDK and CDR2 as SYGVNS. The CDR3 here is CASSEFGGRNTEAFF. CDR3 in DNA: TGTGCCAGCAGTGAATTTGGGGGCCGGAACACTGAAGCTTTCTTT.

This clone occurred a few times. This chain uses TRBV6-6 with TRBJ1-2, with D perhaps matching TRBD1 (5 bases). The length of the CDR3 is 15 residues. CDR1 and CDR2 from the germline V gene are MNHNY and SVGAGI (reference sequence). V lost 0 bases, J lost 2 bases, and 10 bases lay in between. CDR3 nucleotide sequence: TGTGCCAGCAGTTACTCGGTGGGACCGAACTATGGCTACACCTTC. It translates to CASSYSVGPNYGYTF.

The V and J genes are TRBV6-5 and TRBJ2-1; 7 bases agree with TRBD2. The CDR3 is 14 residues long. The J segment lost 5 bases and the V segment lost 0 bases, leaving 1 base of the junction unmatched. CDR1 and CDR2 (germline): MNHEY, SVGAGI. The CDR3 loop is CASSYSSGNNEQFF. The CDR3 bases are TGTGCCAGCAGTTACTCCAGCGGGAACAATGAGCAGTTCTTC.

This sequence joins TRBV18 and TRBJ1-4, with D hard to call. This CDR3 contains 16 residues. Trimming cost V 0 bases and J 7 bases, with 15 bases left between them. From germline, CDR1 is KGHSH and CDR2 LQKENI. In DNA form, the CDR3 reads TGTGCCAGCTCACCACCGGATTCGGGGTATGGTGAAAAACTGTTTTTT. Its protein product is CASSPPDSGYGEKLFF.

This chain connects TRBV9 to TRBJ2-7; 10 positions agree with TRBD2. The CDR3 covers 15 residues. Germline V gene lookup returns CDR1 SGDLS and CDR2 YYNGEE. The junction had 5 bases not matched to a gene; V was cut back by 0 bases and J by 5 bases. The CDR3: CASSVGSGGAHEQYF. CDR3 DNA sequence: TGTGCCAGCAGCGTAGGGAGCGGGGGGGCCCACGAGCAGTACTTC. Drawing the rest from reference TRBV9 and TRBJ2-7, the complete variable domain is DSGVTQTPKHLITATGQRVTLRCSPRSGDLSVYWYQQSLDQGLQFLIQYYNGEERAKGNILERFSAQQFPDLHSELNLSSLELGDSALYFCASSVGSGGAHEQYFGPGTRLTVT.

The chain has TRBV6-1 and TRBJ1-2; 8 bases align to TRBD1. CDR1 MNHNS and CDR2 SASEGT come from the germline V gene. The CDR3 covers 14 residues. J was trimmed by 3 bases and V by 6 bases; bases with no gene match: 6. CDR3 region: CASRRTGRDYGYTF. CDR3 sequence (DNA): TGTGCCAGCAGGCGGACAGGGCGAGACTATGGCTACACCTTC.

The chain has TRBV15 and TRBJ2-7; 7 bases match TRBD2. CDR3 length: 15 amino acids. CDR1 and CDR2 from the germline V gene are LNHNV and YYDKDF (reference sequence). Trimming cost V 1 base and J 7 bases; bases outside gene matches: 10. The DNA for the CDR3 is TGTGCCACCAGCAGAGGAACTAGCGAGCACTGGGAGCAGTACTTC. As protein: CATSRGTSEHWEQYF.

This chain joins TRBV6-5 and TRBJ2-7; 8 nucleotides match TRBD1. The CDR3 totals 12 residues. Germline V gene sequence: CDR1 MNHEY, CDR2 SVGAGI. With 8 bases clipped from V and 7 bases from J, the junction kept 7 bases outside the gene matches. The CDR3 spells CASRQGIKEQYF. CDR3 in DNA: TGTGCCAGCCGACAGGGGATAAAGGAGCAGTACTTC.

The chain has TRBV11-2 and TRBJ2-1, with a tentative D call TRBD1 (6 bases). The CDR3 runs to 17 residues. CDR1 SGHAT and CDR2 FQNNGV come from the germline V gene. The germline V and J ends were trimmed by 1 base and 3 bases, with 16 bases remaining between them. This CDR3 is CASSLVQGQSRYNEQFF. The DNA of the CDR3 is TGTGCCAGCAGCTTAGTGCAGGGGCAGTCCCGCTACAATGAGCAGTTCTTC.

J is TRBJ1-1 and V is TRBV27, with unresolved D. CDR1 and CDR2 (germline): MNHEY, SMNVEV (reference sequence). This CDR3 spans 13 amino acids. The germline V and J ends were trimmed by 2 bases and 1 base, with 5 bases remaining between them. CDR3 amino acids: CASSLAGNTEAFF. The CDR3 DNA reads TGTGCCAGCAGTTTAGCAGGGAACACTGAAGCTTTCTTT.

The chain has TRBV7-8 and TRBJ1-5; D not resolved. V was shortened by 1 base and J by 2 bases, with 21 bases between the two germline ends. CDR1 is SGHVS, CDR2 FQNEAQ, per germline. The CDR3 has 19 amino acids. The CDR3 DNA is TGTGCCAGCAGCTTAGTACTCGACATAAGGGAGCTAGGCAATCAGCCCCAGCATTTT. Encoded protein: CASSLVLDIRELGNQPQHF.